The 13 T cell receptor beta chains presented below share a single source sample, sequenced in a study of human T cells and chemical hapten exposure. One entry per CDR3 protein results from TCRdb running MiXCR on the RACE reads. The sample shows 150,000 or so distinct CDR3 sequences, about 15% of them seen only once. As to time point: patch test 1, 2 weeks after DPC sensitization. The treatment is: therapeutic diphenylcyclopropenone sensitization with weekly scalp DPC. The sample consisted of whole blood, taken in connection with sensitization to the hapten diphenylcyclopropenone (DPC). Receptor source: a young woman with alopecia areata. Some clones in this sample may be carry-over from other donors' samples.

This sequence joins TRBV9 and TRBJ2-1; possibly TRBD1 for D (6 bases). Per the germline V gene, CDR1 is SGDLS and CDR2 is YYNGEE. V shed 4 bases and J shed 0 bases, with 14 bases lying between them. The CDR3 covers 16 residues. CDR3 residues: CASSLTGYGSYNEQFF. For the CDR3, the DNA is TGTGCCAGCAGCTTAACAGGGTACGGCTCCTACAATGAGCAGTTCTTC. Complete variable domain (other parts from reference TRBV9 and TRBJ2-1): DSGVTQTPKHLITATGQRVTLRCSPRSGDLSVYWYQQSLDQGLQFLIQYYNGEERAKGNILERFSAQQFPDLHSELNLSSLELGDSALYFCASSLTGYGSYNEQFFGPGTRLTVL.

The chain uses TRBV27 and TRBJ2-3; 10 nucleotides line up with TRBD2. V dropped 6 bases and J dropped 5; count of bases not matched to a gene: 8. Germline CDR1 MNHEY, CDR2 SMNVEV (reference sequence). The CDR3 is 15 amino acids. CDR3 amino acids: CASRRAGGLVDTQYF. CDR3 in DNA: TGTGCCAGCAGACGAGCGGGGGGGCTAGTAGATACGCAGTATTTT.

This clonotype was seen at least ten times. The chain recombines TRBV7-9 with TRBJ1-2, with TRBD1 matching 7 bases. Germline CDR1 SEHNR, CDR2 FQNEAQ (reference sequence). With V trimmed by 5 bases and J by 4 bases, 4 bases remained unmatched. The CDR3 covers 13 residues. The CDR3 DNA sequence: TGTGCCAGCAGCACAGCAGGGGGCTATGGCTACACCTTC. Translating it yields CASSTAGGYGYTF. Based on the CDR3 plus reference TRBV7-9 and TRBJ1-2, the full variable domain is DTGVSQNPRHKITKRGQNVTFRCDPISEHNRLYWYRQTLGQGPEFLTYFQNEAQLEKSRLLSDRFSAERPKGSFSTLEIQRTEQGDSAMYLCASSTAGGYGYTFGSGTRLTVV.

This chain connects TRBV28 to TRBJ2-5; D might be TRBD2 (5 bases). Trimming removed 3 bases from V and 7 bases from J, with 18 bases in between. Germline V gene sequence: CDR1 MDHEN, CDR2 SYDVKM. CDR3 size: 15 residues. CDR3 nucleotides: TGTGCCAGCAGTTTGGGTGCAAAAACTAGAGGGACCCAGTACTTC. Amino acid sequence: CASSLGAKTRGTQYF.

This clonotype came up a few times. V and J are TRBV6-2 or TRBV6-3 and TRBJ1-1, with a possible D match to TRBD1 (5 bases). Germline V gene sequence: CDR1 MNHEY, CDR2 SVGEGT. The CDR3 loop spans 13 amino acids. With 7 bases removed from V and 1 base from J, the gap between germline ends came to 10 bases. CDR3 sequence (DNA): TGTGCCAGCATCCTAAGGGGGAACACTGAAGCTTTCTTT. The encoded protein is CASILRGNTEAFF.

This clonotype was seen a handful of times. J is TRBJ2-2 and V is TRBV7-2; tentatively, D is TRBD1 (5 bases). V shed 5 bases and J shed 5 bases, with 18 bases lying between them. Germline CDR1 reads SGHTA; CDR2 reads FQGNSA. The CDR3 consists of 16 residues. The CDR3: CASSPVGQGGTGELFF. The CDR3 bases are TGTGCCAGCAGCCCTGTCGGCCAGGGCGGAACCGGGGAGCTGTTTTTT.

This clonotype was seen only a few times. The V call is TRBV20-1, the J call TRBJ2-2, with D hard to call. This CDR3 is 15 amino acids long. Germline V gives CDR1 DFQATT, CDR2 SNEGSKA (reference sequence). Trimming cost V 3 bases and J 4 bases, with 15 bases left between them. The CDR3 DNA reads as TGCAGTGCTAGGGACCAGGTCTATGGCACCGGGGAGCTGTTTTTT. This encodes CSARDQVYGTGELFF.

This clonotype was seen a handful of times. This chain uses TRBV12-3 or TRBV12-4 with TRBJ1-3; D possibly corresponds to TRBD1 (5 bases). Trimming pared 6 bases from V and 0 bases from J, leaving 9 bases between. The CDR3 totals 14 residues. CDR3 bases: TGTGCCAGCAGCGCAGGGTACTCTGGAAACACCATATATTTT. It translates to CASSAGYSGNTIYF.

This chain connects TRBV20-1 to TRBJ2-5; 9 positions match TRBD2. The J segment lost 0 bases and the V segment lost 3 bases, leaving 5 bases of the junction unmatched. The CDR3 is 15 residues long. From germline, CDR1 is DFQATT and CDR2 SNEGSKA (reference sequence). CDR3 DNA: TGCAGTGCTAGTCCAGCGGGAGGAAACCAAGAGACCCAGTACTTC. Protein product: CSASPAGGNQETQYF.

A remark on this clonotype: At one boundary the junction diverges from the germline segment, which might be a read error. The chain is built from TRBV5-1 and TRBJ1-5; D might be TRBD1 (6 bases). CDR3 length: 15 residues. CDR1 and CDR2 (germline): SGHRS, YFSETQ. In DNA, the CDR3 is TGCGCCAGCAGCTTGTCAGGGGCTGGGAATCAGCCCCAGGATTTT. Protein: CASSLSGAGNQPQDF. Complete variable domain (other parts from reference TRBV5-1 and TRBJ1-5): KAGVTQTPRYLIKTRGQQVTLSCSPISGHRSVSWYQQTPGQGLQFLFEYFSETQRNKGNFPGRFSGRQFSNSRSEMNVSTLELGDSALYLCASSLSGAGNQPQDFGDGTRLSIL.

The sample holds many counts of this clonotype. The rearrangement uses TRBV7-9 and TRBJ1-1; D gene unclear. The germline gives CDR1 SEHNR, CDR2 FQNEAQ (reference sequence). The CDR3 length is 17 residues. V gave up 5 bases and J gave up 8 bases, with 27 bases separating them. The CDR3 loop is CASSPRIGADTPWEAFF. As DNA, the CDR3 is TGTGCCAGCAGCCCCCGGATCGGAGCGGATACACCCTGGGAAGCTTTCTTT.

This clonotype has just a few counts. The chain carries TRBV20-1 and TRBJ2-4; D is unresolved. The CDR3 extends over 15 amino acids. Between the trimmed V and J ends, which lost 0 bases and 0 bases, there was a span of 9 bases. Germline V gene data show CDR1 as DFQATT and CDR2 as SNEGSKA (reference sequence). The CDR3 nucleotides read TGCAGTGCTAGAGACCACAGATTAGCCAAAAACATTCAGTACTTC. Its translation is CSARDHRLAKNIQYF.

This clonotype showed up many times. CDR3 coding DNA: TGTGCCAGCAGCTTAGGGGGAGCGAACACTGAAGCTTTCTTT. Translation gives CASSLGGANTEAFF. The chain carries TRBV11-2 and TRBJ1-1; D call uncertain. This CDR3 region has 14 residues. Germline CDR1 and CDR2: SGHAT and FQNNGV. V was pared by 1 base and J by 1 base, with 7 bases between.